The present T cell receptor beta chain was sequenced within a study of shared clonotypes between healthy human individuals (dated by TCRdb to the early 2020s). The study in broad terms: Three men and a couple of women, aged 18 to 49 years, made up the cohort. Per donor, leukapheresis produced somewhere between about 0.9 and 10 billion PBMCs. Per donor, three plates each were used for CD4 naive and CD4 memory, two for CD8 naive, and one for CD8 memory. To increase sequencing depth and limit assay-specific biases, TCR repertoire library preparation and sequencing were carried out by different laboratories using diverse techniques. The study deeply sequenced blood TCR repertoires of five healthy adults to estimate repertoire size and the extent of clonotype sharing between individuals.

The paper's findings and limits, for the study overall: The genetic and exposure-history diversity represented was limited by the small number of donors. Even with the large sequencing depth, rarefaction of the sorted-subset datasets indicated that sequencing was incomplete. Sampling was restricted to blood, and TCR repertoires in tissue are likely to differ from TCR repertoires in blood. Sharing across several donors was observed for around 5% of naive CD4, about 4% of naive CD8, over 2% of memory CD4, and around 0.44% of memory CD8 clonotypes. Estimated clonotype richness was generally larger for naive than for memory subsets. Compared with non-shared clonotypes, the clonotypes found in all four sorted-subset donors had higher generation probabilities. Based on pairwise subsampling, the degree of clonotype sharing among donors was expected to be affected by sequencing depth.

Relative to germline, V is 9 bases shorter and J is 2 bases shorter, with 13 bases between their ends. As encoded in the germline V gene (reference sequence), CDR1 is SGHNT while CDR2 is YYREEE. The CDR3 contains 13 residues, cysteine and phenylalanine counted. Here the CDR3 DNA is all that survives: 39 bases in frame from base 1. Using the deep immunoSEQ assay, TCR CDR3 regions were amplified from genomic DNA by multiplex PCR. For each cell subset, the extracted genomic DNA was distributed evenly across all wells of several immunoSEQ 96-well plates, and each plate served as one replicate. For sorted subsets, each replicate PCR was loaded with approximately 0.2 ug genomic DNA, equivalent to about 30,000 T cell genomes. Purified libraries were quantified with a Qubit 3.0 fluorometer, sized on a Bioanalyzer 2100, and re-quantified with the KAPA Library Quantification kit. Each immunoSEQ 96-well plate was sequenced on its own single-read 150-cycle Illumina NextSeq 550 flow cell. In the paper's pipeline: The immunoSEQ output contained only junctional sequences without quality scores, so filtering could not match that applied to full-length reads. Sequences were annotated with PyIR, a Python wrapper for IgBLAST v1.9, and V/J genes and CDR3 were assigned using IMGT germline references. Reads were removed for weak V/J assignments (E-value above 1e-6), missing CDR3, stop codons, out-of-frame junctions, or ambiguous translated residues. V3J clonotypes were defined as sequences sharing an identical inferred V gene, J gene, and CDR3 amino acid sequence. To compute the percentage overlap between repertoires, the number of shared unique clonotypes was divided by the size of the smaller repertoire. Repertoire richness was assessed with RTK rarefaction, the Chao1 estimator, and Recon v2.1 estimates of unobserved clonotypes. For all TCRbeta clonotypes obtained by the gDNA method from several donors, generation probabilities were computed with OLGA. TCRdb took this table from immuneACCESS and kept in-frame rearrangements with V and J called. Such tables lack part of the clones; where checked against another copy, unresolved V genes explain under half of the gap, and the rest is unexplained. Clone size and the V and J calls come from that table; the DNA yielded D and trimming. This sample holds roughly 2.6 million clones; around 94% were observed only once. The ten largest clones represent over 0.12% of the sample.

Healthy HIV-negative adults with no recently reported acute infections or vaccinations were included as donors. Only Caucasian adults living in Nashville, Tennessee, USA were represented among the donors. CD4+ T cells were enriched by magnetic negative selection, after which naive cells were positively selected on CD45RA and the negative fraction was taken as the memory subset. Blood was collected by leukapheresis, and PBMCs were isolated by Ficoll-Histopaque density gradient centrifugation and then cryopreserved in liquid nitrogen vapor phase. Purity and quantity of every magnetically sorted T cell population were checked by analytical flow cytometry. From each sorted fraction, genomic DNA was isolated and quantified by UV absorbance on a Nanodrop 2000c. A word on this clone: No antigen is known for it. No much larger clone is present one base from it, and per-base qualities are unavailable.

The sequence derives from a man aged 18 to 30 in good health. The chain was built from TRBV5-4 and TRBJ2-3; the D gene is possibly TRBD2, with 5 bases matching. Input material: naive CD4+ T cells sorted from blood. Read against the paper, the sample's cell subset or site label means: CD45RA+ positively selected. The sequenced DNA is TGTGCCACCCGGGGTGATTACACAGATACGCAGTATTTT. Its protein reads: CATRGDYTDTQYF.